This T cell receptor (beta chain) is drawn from a study of blood T cell repertoires in COVID-19. Study details: Italy, Spain and the United States were the sources of the convalescent and acute COVID-19 samples. PBMCs, B-cell-depleted T cells, or T cells provided the cDNA or gDNA that made up the material.

From germline, CDR1 is SGHAT and CDR2 FQNNGV. The ends were cut back, 5 bases at V and 0 bases at J, with 13 bases in the middle. The CDR3 has 16 residues. The data were produced by immunoSEQ multiplex PCR, yet TCRdb's version contains in-frame clones alone and is incomplete. The sample consists of approximately 280,000 clones, around 86% of them appearing once. V is TRBV11-2 and J is TRBJ1-4, with D possibly TRBD1 on 5 matching bases. The sequenced sample consisted of peripheral blood. This sequence originates from a woman between 25 and 40 years old who had recovered from COVID-19. This CDR3 is CASSRAGGATNEKLFF. Written as DNA, the CDR3 is TGTGCCAGCAGCCGCGCGGGGGGGGCAACTAATGAAAAACTGTTTTTT.